This TCR beta chain was recorded in a study of blood T cell repertoires in COVID-19 (dated by TCRdb to 2020 to 2022). Background on the whole study: Samples covering the acute and convalescent phases of COVID-19 were provided by collaborators in the United States, Italy and Spain. The material from the prospective study consisted of cDNA or gDNA derived from T cells, B-cell-depleted T cells, or PBMCs. Deeply sampled blood TCRbeta repertoires from subjects exposed to, actively infected with, or recovered from COVID-19 were included in the dataset. A freely available public database, intended as a resource for researchers studying the immune response to SARS-CoV-2, is where the repertoires were released. The samples were drawn from the first 160 participants of the ongoing ImmuneRACE study and from over a thousand subjects provided by 6 global collaborators. Nearly every sample came with metadata listing a de-identified subject ID, COVID-19 status, age in years and sex. Where available, HLA class I and class II types were taken from metadata supplied by the sample provider and were not determined by assay-based typing.

The investigation overall reported the following: How much clinical and demographic metadata was included differed by source and by participant, and the metadata was provided uncurated.

CDR1 LGHNT and CDR2 FRNRAP are derived from the germline V gene. At the junction V is shortened by 5 bases and J by 6 bases; bases outside the gene matches: 5. The CDR3 has 16 amino acids, counting the end cysteine and phenylalanine. Just CDR3 DNA is preserved here, 48 bases in frame from base 1. Collaborating institutions collected whole blood in K2EDTA tubes following their own protocols. For TCRbeta analysis, collaborator samples were shipped as frozen whole blood, as isolated PBMCs, or as DNA extracted from either sample type. Only one count was recorded for this clone. The target of this receptor is not known. Base qualities are missing; no much larger clone stands one base away. TCRbeta CDR3 regions were amplified from genomic DNA by means of the immunoSEQ Assay, a bias-controlled multiplex PCR. In the original analysis: The number of nucleated cells in each sample was estimated from the amplification of reference gene primers within the assay. To quantify the absolute abundance of each unique TCRbeta CDR3 rearrangement, sequence reads were collapsed and filtered. For each sample, productive Simpson clonality was calculated as the square root of Simpson's diversity index across productive rearrangements. Held by TCRdb, this immuneACCESS table contains in-frame sequences only and omits some clones. Under half of the omission traces to an unresolved V gene where checked; the cause of the rest is unknown. That table is the source of V, J and clone size, and D and trimming were worked out from the DNA. Counted in this sample were 250,000 or so clones; roughly 80% of them appeared once. In total, the top ten clones hold 5% to 7% of the sample.

Sequenced: peripheral blood. This clonotype originated in a woman between 55 and 75 years old with active or convalescent COVID-19. The chain joins TRBV12-5 to TRBJ2-2; the central 14 bases match TRBD2. The CDR3 reads as follows: CASGQGLAGGPGELFF. The nucleotides are TGTGCTAGTGGTCAAGGACTAGCGGGAGGCCCCGGGGAGCTGTTTTTT.